The clone carrying this T cell receptor beta chain was seen a few times. No antigen is known for it. Among the donors, all were Caucasian adults who lived in Nashville, Tennessee. Trimming removed 5 bases at V and 5 bases at J, with 13 bases between. Per the germline V gene, CDR1 is SNHLY and CDR2 is FYNNEI. The CDR3 consists of 14 residues. Study processing details: ImmunoSEQ gave junction-only sequences without quality scores, so filtering differed. Assay: immunoSEQ multiplex PCR; the TCRdb copy retains only in-frame clones and omits some. For V, J and clone size, that table is used; D and trimming come from the DNA. The sample holds around 530,000 clones, roughly four fifths seen once. This sample is part of a study of shared clonotypes between healthy human individuals. General study results and limits: Sequencing depth was expected to influence donor clonotype sharing.

The sample taken for sequencing was PBMCs. The receptor's source is a woman in her thirties or forties in good health. Some clones in this sample may be carry-over from other donors' samples. The rearrangement uses TRBV2 and TRBJ1-5; no clear D gene. This CDR3 reads CASSLARVDQPQHF. CDR3 in DNA: TGTGCCAGCAGTTTAGCTAGGGTCGATCAGCCCCAGCATTTT.